This TCR beta chain is from a study of blood T cells in healthy people across ages. Donors each provided around 10 milliliters of peripheral blood. The authors ran a second PCR of 7 to 11 cycles using a sample-barcoded 5' primer and a J-beta primer mix. One entry per CDR3 protein, called by TCRdb with MiXCR from the 5' RACE reads. The sample records 1.4 million to 1.5 million distinct CDR3 sequences, approximately 42% being singletons. V shed 6 bases, J shed 2 bases, and the junction held 17 bases outside the gene matches. Germline V gives CDR1 MNHEY, CDR2 SMNVEV (reference sequence). The CDR3 runs 20 residues. Regarding this clonotype: Its specificity is unknown.

Study-wide results and caveats: Naive CD4+ cell counts and diversity both ran higher in long-lived than in aged donors.

The chain recombines TRBV27 with TRBJ2-3, with TRBD2 identical over 13 bases. The source of this sequence is a woman aged 18-35 years in good health. Sequenced input: blood. The CDR3 bases are TGTGCCAGCAGACCCTCCGGTATAGGGACTAGCGGGGAAGCCACAGATACGCAGTATTTT. It specifies CASRPSGIGTSGEATDTQYF.